This entry lists 6 T cell receptor beta chains sequenced from one sample in a study of blood T cell repertoires in COVID-19. Here immunoSEQ multiplex PCR was the method, and the copy in TCRdb shows in-frame clones only, minus some. The sample shows over 90,000 clones, 88% of them seen only once. Sequenced: peripheral blood. These receptors were obtained from a human donor in a cohort sampled during active COVID-19.

V gene TRBV19 combines with J gene TRBJ1-1, with unresolved D. This CDR3 has 14 amino acids. V was pared by 5 bases and J by 4 bases, with 14 bases between. From germline, CDR1 is LNHDA and CDR2 SQIVND (reference sequence). The CDR3 loop is CASSLKVGSTEAFF. DNA of the CDR3: TGTGCCAGTAGTTTGAAGGTAGGGAGCACTGAAGCTTTCTTT.

This chain uses TRBV5-4 with TRBJ2-7; 8 nucleotides align to TRBD2. The germline V gene has CDR1 SGHNT and CDR2 YYREEE (reference sequence). With 4 bases clipped from V and 6 bases from J, the junction kept 12 bases outside the gene matches. The CDR3 runs 15 residues. The CDR3 reads CASSRLGLEGLEQYF. In DNA form, the CDR3 reads TGTGCCAGCAGCCGCTTGGGACTAGAGGGGCTCGAGCAGTACTTC.

The CDR3 region has the DNA TGTGCCAGCAGCGTAGCCCTAGCGGGAGCCACAGATACGCAGTATTTT. Protein sequence: CASSVALAGATDTQYF. The chain uses TRBV9 and TRBJ2-3; 10 positions match TRBD2. This CDR3 region has 16 residues. Germline V lookup: CDR1 SGDLS, CDR2 YYNGEE. V was pared by 0 bases and J by 2 bases, with 3 bases of the junction left unmatched.

This clone was recorded once. The V call is TRBV20-1, the J call TRBJ2-1, with D hard to call. The V end was cut by 3 bases, the J end by 2 bases, with 8 bases between. This CDR3 spans 13 amino acids. Germline loops: CDR1 DFQATT, CDR2 SNEGSKA (reference sequence). The CDR3 region is CSASPSAYNEQFF. The CDR3 nucleotides read TGCAGTGCTAGTCCCAGCGCCTACAATGAGCAGTTCTTC.

The chain couples TRBV29-1 to TRBJ1-1, with 7 bases aligning to TRBD1. Unmatched junction bases numbered 7, after V lost 5 bases and J lost 4 bases. This CDR3 spans 13 amino acids. Germline assignment: CDR1 SQVTM and CDR2 ANQGSEA. CDR3 in DNA: TGCAGCGTTCATGACAGGGCCCCCACTGAAGCTTTCTTT. Its translation is CSVHDRAPTEAFF.

V gene TRBV27 combines with J gene TRBJ1-3, with D hard to call. The CDR3 is 15 amino acids. Germline CDR1 reads MNHEY; CDR2 reads SMNVEV (reference sequence). With 5 bases removed from V and 0 bases from J, the gap between germline ends came to 11 bases. DNA of the CDR3: TGTGCCAGCAGTCAGACTCCAATCTCTGGAAACACCATATATTTT. Its protein is CASSQTPISGNTIYF.